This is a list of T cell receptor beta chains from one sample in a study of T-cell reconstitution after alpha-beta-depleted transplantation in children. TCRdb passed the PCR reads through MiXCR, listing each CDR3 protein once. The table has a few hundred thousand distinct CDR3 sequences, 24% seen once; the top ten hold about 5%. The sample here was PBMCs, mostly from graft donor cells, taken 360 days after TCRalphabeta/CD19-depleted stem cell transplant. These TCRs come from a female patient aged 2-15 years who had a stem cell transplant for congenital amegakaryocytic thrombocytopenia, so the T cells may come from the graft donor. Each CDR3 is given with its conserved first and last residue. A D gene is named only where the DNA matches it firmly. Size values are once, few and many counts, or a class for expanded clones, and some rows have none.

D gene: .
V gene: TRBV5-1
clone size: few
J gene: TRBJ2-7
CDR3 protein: CASSAGRDVTTKQYF
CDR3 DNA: TGCGCCAGCAGCGCCGGGCGGGACGTTACGACCAAGCAGTACTTC

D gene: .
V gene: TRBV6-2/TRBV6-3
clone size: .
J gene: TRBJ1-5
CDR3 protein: CASTPGSNQPQHF
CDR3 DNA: TGTGCCAGCACGCCAGGGTCCAATCAGCCCCAGCATTTT

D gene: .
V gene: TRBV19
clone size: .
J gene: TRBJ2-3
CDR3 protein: CASSPTRDINADTQYF
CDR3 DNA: TGTGCCAGCTCCCCCACCCGGGACATTAACGCAGATACGCAGTATTTT

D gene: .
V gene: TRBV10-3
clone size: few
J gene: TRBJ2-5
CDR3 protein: CAISEDRSQETQYF
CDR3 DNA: TGTGCCATCAGTGAGGACAGGAGCCAAGAGACCCAGTACTTC

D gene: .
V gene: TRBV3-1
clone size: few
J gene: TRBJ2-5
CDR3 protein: CASSTTETQYF
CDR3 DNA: TGTGCCAGCAGCACGACAGAGACCCAGTACTTC

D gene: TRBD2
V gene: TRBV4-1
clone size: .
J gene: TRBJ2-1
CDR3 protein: CASSQDRLADYNEQFF
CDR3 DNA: TGCGCCAGCAGCCAAGATCGCCTAGCGGATTACAATGAGCAGTTCTTC

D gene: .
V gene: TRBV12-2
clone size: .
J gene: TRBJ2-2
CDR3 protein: CASRSRTSGIGNTGELFF
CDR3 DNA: TGTGCAAGTCGCTCGAGGACTAGCGGGATCGGGAACACCGGGGAGCTGTTTTTT

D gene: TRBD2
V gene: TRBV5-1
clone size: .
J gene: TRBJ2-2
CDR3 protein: CASSPGTSGGPANTGELFF
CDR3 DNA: TGCGCCAGCAGCCCCGGAACTAGCGGGGGGCCAGCGAACACCGGGGAGCTGTTTTTT

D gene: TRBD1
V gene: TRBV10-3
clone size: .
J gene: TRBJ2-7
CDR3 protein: CAIGAGTGYYEQYF
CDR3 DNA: TGTGCCATCGGCGCCGGGACAGGGTATTACGAGCAGTACTTC

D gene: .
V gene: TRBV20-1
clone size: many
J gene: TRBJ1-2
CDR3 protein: CSASLFRDYGYTF
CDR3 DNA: TGCAGTGCTAGTTTGTTCAGGGACTATGGCTACACCTTC

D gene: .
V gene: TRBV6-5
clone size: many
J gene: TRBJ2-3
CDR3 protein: CASSYRGGGTDTQYF
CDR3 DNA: TGTGCCAGCAGTTACCGGGGCGGAGGCACAGATACGCAGTATTTT

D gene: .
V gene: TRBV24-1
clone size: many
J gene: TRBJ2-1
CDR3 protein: CATSDGTRIYEQFF
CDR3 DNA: TGTGCCACCAGTGATGGGACCCGGATCTATGAGCAGTTCTTC

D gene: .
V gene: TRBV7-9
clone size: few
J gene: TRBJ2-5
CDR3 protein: CASSLVPAETQYF
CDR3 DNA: TGTGCCAGCAGCTTAGTCCCTGCTGAGACCCAGTACTTC

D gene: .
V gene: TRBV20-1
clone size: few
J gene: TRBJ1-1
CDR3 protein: CSARLQELNTEAFF
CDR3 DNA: TGCAGTGCTAGACTACAGGAGTTGAACACTGAAGCTTTCTTT

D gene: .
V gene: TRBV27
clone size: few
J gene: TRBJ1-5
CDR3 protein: CASAPRVDSNQPQHF
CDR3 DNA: TGTGCCAGCGCCCCGCGGGTGGATAGCAATCAGCCCCAGCATTTT

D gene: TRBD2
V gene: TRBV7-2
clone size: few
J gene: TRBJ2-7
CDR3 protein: CASSLGTSGMREQYF
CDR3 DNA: TGTGCCAGCAGCTTAGGGACTAGCGGGATGAGAGAGCAGTACTTC

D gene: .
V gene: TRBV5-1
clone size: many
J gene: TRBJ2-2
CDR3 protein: CASSFMNTGELFF
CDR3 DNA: TGCGCCAGCAGCTTCATGAACACCGGGGAGCTGTTTTTT

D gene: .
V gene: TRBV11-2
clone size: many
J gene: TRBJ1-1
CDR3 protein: CASSLSGVNTEAFF
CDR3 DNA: TGTGCCAGCAGCTTATCAGGGGTGAACACTGAAGCTTTCTTT

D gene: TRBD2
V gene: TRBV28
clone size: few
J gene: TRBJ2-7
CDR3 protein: CASIRGGGAREQYF
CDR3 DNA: TGTGCCAGCATCCGGGGCGGGGGGGCTCGGGAGCAGTACTTC

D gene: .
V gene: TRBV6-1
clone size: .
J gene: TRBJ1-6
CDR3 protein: CASAKFSNNSPLHF
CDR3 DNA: TGTGCCAGCGCGAAGTTTAGTAATAATTCACCCCTCCACTTT

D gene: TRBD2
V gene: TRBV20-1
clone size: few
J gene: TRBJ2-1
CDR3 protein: CSARDDPSGLLYNEQFF
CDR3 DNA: TGCAGTGCTAGAGATGACCCTAGCGGGTTACTCTACAATGAGCAGTTCTTC

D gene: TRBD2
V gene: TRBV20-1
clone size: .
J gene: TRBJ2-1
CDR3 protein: CSAGGIAGVGDEQFF
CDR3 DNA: TGCAGTGCAGGGGGAATAGCGGGAGTGGGCGATGAGCAGTTCTTC

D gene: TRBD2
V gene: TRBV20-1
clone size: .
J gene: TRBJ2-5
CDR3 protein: CSAGTSGGRETQYF
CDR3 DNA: TGCAGTGCCGGGACTAGCGGGGGGAGGGAGACCCAGTACTTC

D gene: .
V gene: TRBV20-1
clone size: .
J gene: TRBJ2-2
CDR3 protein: CSASSLRHTGELFF
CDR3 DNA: TGCAGTGCTAGCTCGCTGCGACACACCGGGGAGCTGTTTTTT

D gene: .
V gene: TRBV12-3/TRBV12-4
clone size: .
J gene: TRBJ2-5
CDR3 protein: CASSFDIQETQYF
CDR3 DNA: TGTGCCAGCAGTTTCGACATACAAGAGACCCAGTACTTC

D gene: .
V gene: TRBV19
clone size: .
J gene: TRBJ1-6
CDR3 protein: CASSSDSPLHF
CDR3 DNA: TGTGCCAGTAGTTCGGATTCACCCCTCCATTTT

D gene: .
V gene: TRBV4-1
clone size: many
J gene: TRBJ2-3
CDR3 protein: CASSQGTVRDTQYF
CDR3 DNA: TGCGCCAGCAGCCAAGGTACCGTTCGGGATACGCAGTATTTT

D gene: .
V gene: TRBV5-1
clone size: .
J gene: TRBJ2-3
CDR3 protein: CASSLGVSGVDTQYF
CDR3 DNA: TGCGCCAGCAGCTTGGGAGTTTCGGGGGTGGATACGCAGTATTTT

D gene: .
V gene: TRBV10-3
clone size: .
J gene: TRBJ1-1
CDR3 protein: CAISESGARLNTEAFF
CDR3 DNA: TGTGCCATCAGTGAATCTGGGGCTAGGTTGAACACTGAAGCTTTCTTT

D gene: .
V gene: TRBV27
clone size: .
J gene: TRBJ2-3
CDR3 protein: CARSLRFSAGKGVTDTQYF
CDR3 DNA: TGTGCCCGCAGTTTAAGATTTTCGGCCGGGAAGGGGGTAACAGATACGCAGTATTTT

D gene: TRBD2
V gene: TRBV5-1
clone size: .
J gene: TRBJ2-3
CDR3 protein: CASSWDAGRNTDTQYF
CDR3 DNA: TGCGCCAGCAGCTGGGACGCCGGGAGGAACACAGATACGCAGTATTTT

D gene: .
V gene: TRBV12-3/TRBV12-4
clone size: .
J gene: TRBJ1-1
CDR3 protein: CASRGGRGNTEAFF
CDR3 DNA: TGTGCCAGCAGAGGGGGGCGTGGGAACACTGAAGCTTTCTTT

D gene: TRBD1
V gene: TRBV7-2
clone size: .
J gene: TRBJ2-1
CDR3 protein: CASSLETGLFNEQFF
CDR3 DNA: TGTGCCAGCAGCTTAGAGACAGGGCTATTCAATGAGCAGTTCTTC

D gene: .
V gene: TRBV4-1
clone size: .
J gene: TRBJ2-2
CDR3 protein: CASSQAGLTGELFF
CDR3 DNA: TGCGCCAGCAGCCAAGCGGGCCTCACCGGGGAGCTGTTTTTT

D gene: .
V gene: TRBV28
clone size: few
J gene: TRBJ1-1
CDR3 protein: CASSFRPGDMNTEAFF
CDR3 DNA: TGTGCCAGCAGTTTCCGACCCGGGGACATGAACACTGAAGCTTTCTTT

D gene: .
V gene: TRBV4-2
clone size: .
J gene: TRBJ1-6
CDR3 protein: CASSRFAGSDNSPLHF
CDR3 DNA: TGTGCCAGCAGCCGCTTCGCGGGATCGGATAATTCACCCCTCCACTTT

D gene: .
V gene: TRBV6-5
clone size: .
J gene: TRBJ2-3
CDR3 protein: CASSYYPTATDTQYF
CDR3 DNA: TGTGCCAGCAGTTACTACCCGACAGCCACAGATACGCAGTATTTT

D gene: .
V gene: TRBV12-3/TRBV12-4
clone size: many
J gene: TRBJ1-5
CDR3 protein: CASSLAGTQHF
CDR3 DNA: TGTGCCAGCAGTTTAGCTGGGACCCAGCATTTT

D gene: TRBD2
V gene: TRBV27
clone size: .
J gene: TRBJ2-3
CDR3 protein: CASSLRAGAGTDTQYF
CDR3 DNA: TGTGCCAGCAGTCTACGAGCGGGGGCCGGCACAGATACGCAGTATTTT

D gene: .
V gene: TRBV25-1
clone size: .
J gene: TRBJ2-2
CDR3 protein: CASSAQNTGELFF
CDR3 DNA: TGTGCCAGCAGTGCACAGAACACCGGGGAGCTGTTTTTT

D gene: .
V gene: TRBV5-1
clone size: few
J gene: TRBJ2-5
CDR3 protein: CASSLGPMPQETQYF
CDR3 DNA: TGCGCCAGCAGCTTGGGCCCAATGCCCCAAGAGACCCAGTACTTC

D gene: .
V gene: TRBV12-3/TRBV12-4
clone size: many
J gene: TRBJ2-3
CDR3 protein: CASTQGYTDTQYF
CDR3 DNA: TGTGCCAGCACCCAGGGGTACACAGATACGCAGTATTTT

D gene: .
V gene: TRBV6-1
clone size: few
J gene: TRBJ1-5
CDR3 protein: CASSKGGEGNQPQHF
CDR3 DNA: TGTGCCAGCAGTAAGGGGGGTGAGGGCAATCAGCCCCAGCATTTT